This T cell receptor (beta chain) is drawn from a study of T cell changes during pregnancy in multiple sclerosis (dated by TCRdb to between 2019 and 2020). As for the study more broadly: The study looked at changes in the T cell repertoire across pregnancy in women with multiple sclerosis.

A remark on this clone: What this receptor recognizes is not known. Qualities for individual bases were not recorded, and no much larger clone is one base off.

From a lookup of the germline V gene, CDR1 and CDR2 are ENHRY and SYGVKD. The CDR3 sequence holds 15 residues, the cysteine and phenylalanine included. Just CDR3 DNA is preserved here, 45 bases in frame from base 1. V gives up 6 bases and J gives up 12 bases, and the segment between their germline ends measures 21 bases. The library was generated by the immunoSEQ multiplex PCR assay. TCRdb carries this immuneACCESS record with in-frame sequences only. Its versions omit some clonotypes, under half of them owing to an unresolved V gene in the studies checked, with the rest unexplained. The sample profile shows 38,000 or so clones; 85% to 95% of them were found once. The ten largest clones add up to over 0.4% of the sample.

This receptor was obtained from a female donor with multiple sclerosis, enrolled in a pregnancy study. Sequenced material: CD4+ T cells from peripheral blood mononuclear cells, taken in the first trimester of pregnancy. Rearrangement joined TRBV10-3 to TRBJ2-6, and TRBD1 may be the D gene, going by 8 matching bases. The CDR3 corresponds to CAISPDRGGPSVLTF. The DNA sequence reads TGTGCCATCAGCCCCGACAGGGGAGGGCCCAGCGTCCTGACTTTC.